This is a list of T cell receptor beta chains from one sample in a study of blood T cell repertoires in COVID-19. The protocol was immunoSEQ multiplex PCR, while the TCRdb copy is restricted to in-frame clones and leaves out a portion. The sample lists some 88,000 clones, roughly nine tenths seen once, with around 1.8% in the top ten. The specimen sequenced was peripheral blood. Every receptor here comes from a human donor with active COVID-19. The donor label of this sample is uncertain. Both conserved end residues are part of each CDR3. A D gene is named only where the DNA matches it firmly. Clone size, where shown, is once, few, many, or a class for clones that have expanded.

CASSQATGTGKQYF TGTGCCAGCAGCCAAGCTACAGGGACGGGGAAGCAGTACTTC - TRBJ2-7 TRBV3-1/TRBV3-2 -
CASSKTGNTEAFF TGTGCCAGTAGTAAGACAGGGAACACTGAAGCTTTCTTT - TRBJ1-1 TRBV19 -
CASSLEQDGPYNSPLHF TGTGCCAGCAGCTTAGAACAGGACGGACCATATAATTCACCCCTCCACTTT - TRBJ1-6 TRBV7-2 -
CASSKITRSPGELFF TGTGCCAGTAGTAAGATAACTAGGAGCCCCGGGGAGCTGTTTTTT - TRBJ2-2 TRBV19 -
CSVVGDRVQDTEAFF TGCAGCGTTGTCGGGGACAGGGTGCAGGACACTGAAGCTTTCTTT - TRBJ1-1 TRBV29-1 TRBD1
CASSQMTGDEQFF TGTGCCAGCAGCCAGATGACGGGGGATGAGCAGTTCTTC - TRBJ2-1 TRBV3-1/TRBV3-2 -
CASTRDTAGNTIYF TGTGCCAGCACTCGGGACACGGCTGGAAACACCATATATTTT - TRBJ1-3 TRBV5-8 -
CASSYQAGTGYSPLHF TGTGCCAGCAGTTACCAAGCCGGGACAGGGTACTCACCCCTCCACTTT - TRBJ1-6 TRBV6-5 TRBD1
CASSPWTSAEYNEQFF TGTGCCAGCTCACCCTGGACTAGCGCAGAATACAATGAGCAGTTCTTC - TRBJ2-1 TRBV18 TRBD2
CASRKTANTGELFF TGTGCCAGCAGGAAGACAGCCAACACCGGGGAGCTGTTTTTT - TRBJ2-2 TRBV6-4 -
CASSQGGGAAEQYF TGTGCCAGCAGCCAAGGCGGGGGGGCCGCCGAGCAGTACTTC - TRBJ2-7 TRBV3-1/TRBV3-2 TRBD2
CATSDSLRDSYNEQFF TGTGCCACCAGTGATTCACTCCGGGACTCATACAATGAGCAGTTCTTC - TRBJ2-1 TRBV24-1 -
CASSHRDRGLETQYF TGTGCCAGCTCACACCGGGACAGGGGGCTAGAGACCCAGTACTTC few TRBJ2-5 TRBV18 TRBD1
CASSTGQDATNEKLFF TGTGCCAGTAGTACTGGACAGGATGCAACTAATGAAAAACTGTTTTTT - TRBJ1-4 TRBV19 TRBD1
CASSQGLAEGTDTQYF TGTGCCAGCAGCCAGGGACTAGCGGAAGGAACAGATACGCAGTATTTT - TRBJ2-3 TRBV5-4 TRBD2
CASSGGGVNNEQYF TGTGCCAGCAGCGGCGGGGGGGTTAACAACGAGCAGTACTTC - TRBJ2-7 TRBV9 TRBD2
CASSYSTGNTEAFF TGTGCCAGCAGTTACTCTACAGGGAACACTGAAGCTTTCTTT - TRBJ1-1 TRBV6-5 -
CASTLTSGGAGEQFF TGTGCCAGCACCCTGACTAGCGGGGGGGCCGGCGAGCAGTTCTTC - TRBJ2-1 TRBV5-4 TRBD2
CASSRSGGAHEQYF TGTGCCAGCAGCCGTAGCGGGGGGGCCCACGAGCAGTACTTC - TRBJ2-7 TRBV5-6 TRBD2
CASSQEGTAPMKDEAFF TGCGCCAGCAGCCAAGAAGGGACAGCTCCCATGAAGGATGAAGCTTTCTTT - TRBJ1-1 TRBV4-1 TRBD1
CASSVVSVTGVRYEQYF TGTGCCAGCAGCGTAGTTAGCGTAACAGGGGTTAGGTACGAGCAGTACTTC - TRBJ2-7 TRBV9 TRBD1
CASRDSDSGNTIYF TGTGCCAGCAGGGACAGCGACTCTGGAAACACCATATATTTT - TRBJ1-3 TRBV2 -
CASSILHRPATGELFF TGTGCCAGCAGTATACTACACCGACCAGCCACCGGGGAGCTGTTTTTT - TRBJ2-2 TRBV28 -
CASSPFDLLQAFF TGTGCCAGCAGCCCATTTGATCTATTGCAAGCTTTCTTT - TRBJ1-1 TRBV7-3 -
CASSSPLEGTGNTIYF TGTGCCAGCAGCTCCCCTTTGGAGGGAACTGGAAACACCATATATTTT few TRBJ1-3 TRBV5-4 -
CASSLEGAVSGNTIYF TGTGCCAGCAGCTTGGAAGGGGCCGTCTCTGGAAACACCATATATTTT - TRBJ1-3 TRBV5-4 -
CASSRDRGREKLFF TGTGCCAGCAGTCGAGACAGGGGTAGGGAAAAACTGTTTTTT - TRBJ1-4 TRBV27 TRBD1
CASSRQGTMANSYEQYF TGTGCCAGCAGCCGACAGGGGACTATGGCTAACTCCTACGAGCAGTACTTC once TRBJ2-7 TRBV6-6 -
CSVIRDSDTQYF TGCAGCGTTATCCGGGACTCAGATACGCAGTATTTT few TRBJ2-3 TRBV29-1 -
CASKSTGAQQNEKLFF TGTGCCAGCAAATCGACAGGGGCACAACAAAATGAAAAACTGTTTTTT once TRBJ1-4 TRBV28 TRBD1
CASSYAGYEQYF TGTGCCAGCAGTTACGCAGGCTACGAGCAGTACTTC once TRBJ2-7 TRBV6-2/TRBV6-3 -
CASSKGRGTGELFF TGTGCCAGCAGTAAAGGCCGCGGGACCGGGGAGCTGTTTTTT - TRBJ2-2 TRBV7-2 -
CASSLRYTGELFF TGTGCCAGCAGCTTGAGATACACCGGGGAGCTGTTTTTT - TRBJ2-2 TRBV7-2 -
CASSRTSGIGEQFF TGTGCCAGCAGTCGGACTAGTGGTATAGGGGAGCAGTTCTTC - TRBJ2-1 TRBV14 TRBD2
CASSGGGQGVYGYTF TGTGCCAGCAGCGGGGGGGGACAGGGTGTCTATGGCTACACCTTC - TRBJ1-2 TRBV5-4 TRBD1
CASSYGLGQGVTF TGTGCCAGCAGTTACGGTCTAGGGCAGGGGGTAACCTTC - TRBJ1-2 TRBV6-5 TRBD1
CASSFREGPINTGELFF TGTGCCAGCAGCTTCAGGGAGGGACCGATAAACACCGGGGAGCTGTTTTTT - TRBJ2-2 TRBV7-9 TRBD2
CSVEDMRDPLTEAFF TGCAGCGTTGAAGATATGCGGGACCCTTTGACTGAAGCTTTCTTT - TRBJ1-1 TRBV29-1 -
CASRASGGAGGELFF TGTGCCAGCAGGGCTAGCGGGGGGGCCGGCGGGGAGCTGTTTTTT - TRBJ2-2 TRBV2 TRBD2
CATHRGGRNTEAFF TGTGCCACCCACCGGGGCGGGAGGAACACTGAAGCTTTCTTT - TRBJ1-1 TRBV15 -
CASSSTTGTPWDRSPLHF TGTGCCAGCAGCTCGACCACCGGGACTCCTTGGGACAGATCACCCCTCCACTTT - TRBJ1-6 TRBV5-8 TRBD1
CASSLQGAHEQYF TGTGCCAGCAGTTTACAGGGGGCCCACGAGCAGTACTTC - TRBJ2-7 TRBV27 TRBD1
CASSLDRAATNEKLFF TGTGCCAGCAGCTTGGACAGGGCTGCAACTAATGAAAAACTGTTTTTT - TRBJ1-4 TRBV5-4 -
CASSLAMRLTDTQYF TGCGCCAGCAGCTTGGCGATGAGGCTCACAGATACGCAGTATTTT - TRBJ2-3 TRBV5-1 -
CASSLEVTGEPYEQYF TGTGCCAGCAGCTTAGAGGTAACAGGGGAGCCCTACGAGCAGTACTTC - TRBJ2-7 TRBV11-2 TRBD1
CASSLKAERGEKLFF TGTGCCAGCAGTTTAAAGGCCGAGCGAGGTGAAAAACTGTTTTTT - TRBJ1-4 TRBV28 -
CASSRGGPTISYTF TGTGCCAGCAGTCGAGGTGGTCCGACTATCTCCTACACCTTC - TRBJ1-2 TRBV6-2/TRBV6-3 -
CASAGPGMNTEAFF TGTGCCAGCGCGGGTCCAGGTATGAACACTGAAGCTTTCTTT - TRBJ1-1 TRBV7-9 -
CASSQGEASSYNEQFF TGCGCCAGCAGCCAAGGAGAGGCTAGCTCCTACAATGAGCAGTTCTTC - TRBJ2-1 TRBV4-1 -
CASSLTGEHTGELFF TGTGCCAGCAGTTTGACAGGGGAACACACCGGGGAGCTGTTTTTT - TRBJ2-2 TRBV28 TRBD1
CASSEDPGQGANYGYTF TGCGCCAGCAGCGAAGACCCGGGACAGGGGGCTAACTATGGCTACACCTTC - TRBJ1-2 TRBV5-1 TRBD1
CASSQGQGDTEAFF TGCGCCAGCAGCCAGGGACAGGGTGACACTGAAGCTTTCTTT - TRBJ1-1 TRBV5-1 TRBD1
CASSQELGTSDYGYTF TGTGCCAGCAGCCAAGAATTGGGGACTTCGGACTATGGCTACACCTTC - TRBJ1-2 TRBV14 -